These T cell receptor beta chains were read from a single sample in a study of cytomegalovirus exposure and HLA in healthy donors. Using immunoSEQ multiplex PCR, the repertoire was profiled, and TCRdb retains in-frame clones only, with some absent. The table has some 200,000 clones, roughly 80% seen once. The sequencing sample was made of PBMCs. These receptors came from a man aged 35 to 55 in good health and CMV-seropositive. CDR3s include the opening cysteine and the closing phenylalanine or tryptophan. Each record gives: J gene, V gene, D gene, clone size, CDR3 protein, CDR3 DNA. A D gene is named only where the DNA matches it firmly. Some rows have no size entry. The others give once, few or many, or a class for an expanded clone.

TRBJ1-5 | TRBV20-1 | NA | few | CSAKEVGPQHF | TGCAGTGCTAAGGAGGTTGGGCCCCAGCATTTT
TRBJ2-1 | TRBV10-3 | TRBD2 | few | CAISESLAGGPDEQFF | TGTGCCATCAGTGAGTCCCTAGCGGGGGGGCCCGATGAGCAGTTCTTC
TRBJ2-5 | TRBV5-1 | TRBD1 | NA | CASSFGQGRYQETQYF | TGCGCCAGCAGCTTCGGACAGGGCAGGTACCAAGAGACCCAGTACTTC
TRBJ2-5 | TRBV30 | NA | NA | CALERPPGKTQYF | TGTGCCCTGGAGCGACCCCCGGGGAAGACCCAGTACTTC
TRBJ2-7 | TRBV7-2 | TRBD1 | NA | CASSLTGASYEQYF | TGTGCCAGCAGCCTGACAGGGGCATCCTACGAGCAGTACTTC
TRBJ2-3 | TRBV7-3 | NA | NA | CASSLSVNTDTQYF | TGTGCCAGCAGCCTTAGCGTCAACACAGATACGCAGTATTTT
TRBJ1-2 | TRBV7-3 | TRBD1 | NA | CASSLTGQGNGYTF | TGTGCCAGCAGCTTAACGGGACAGGGGAATGGCTACACCTTC
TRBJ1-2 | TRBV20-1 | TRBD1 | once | CSAPTGVGYTF | TGCAGTGCCCCCACAGGGGTCGGCTACACCTTC
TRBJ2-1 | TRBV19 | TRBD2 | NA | CASSIAGGQNEQFF | TGTGCCAGTAGTATAGCGGGGGGGCAGAATGAGCAGTTCTTC
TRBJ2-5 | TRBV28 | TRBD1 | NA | CASSLPGGHQETQYF | TGTGCCAGCAGTTTACCAGGGGGCCACCAAGAGACCCAGTACTTC
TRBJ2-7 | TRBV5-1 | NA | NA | CASSLLSYEQYF | TGCGCCAGCAGCTTGCTGTCCTACGAGCAGTACTTC
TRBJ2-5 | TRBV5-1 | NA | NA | CASSTGQGGNTETQYF | TGCGCCAGCAGCACCGGACAGGGAGGGAATACGGAGACCCAGTACTTC
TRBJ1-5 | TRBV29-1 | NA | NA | CSVAPRPEGPQHF | TGCAGCGTTGCCCCCAGGCCGGAAGGGCCCCAGCATTTT
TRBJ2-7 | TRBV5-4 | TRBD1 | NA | CASSLAVAGGGEQYF | TGTGCCAGCAGCTTGGCCGTCGCAGGGGGCGGGGAGCAGTACTTC
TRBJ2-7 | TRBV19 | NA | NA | CASWRGGLYF | TGTGCCAGTTGGAGGGGGGGCTTGTACTTC
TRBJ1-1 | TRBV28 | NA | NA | CASRTDTGIYTEAFF | TGTGCCAGCAGGACCGACACAGGGATATACACTGAAGCTTTCTTT
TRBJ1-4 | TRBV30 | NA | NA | CAWSVGGRNEKLFF | TGTGCCTGGAGTGTAGGAGGGCGTAATGAAAAACTGTTTTTT
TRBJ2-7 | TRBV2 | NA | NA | CASIESSYEQYF | TGTGCCAGCATTGAGAGTTCCTACGAGCAGTACTTC
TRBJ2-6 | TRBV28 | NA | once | CASSRGYSGANVLTF | TGTGCCAGCAGCCGAGGTTACTCTGGGGCCAACGTCCTGACTTTC
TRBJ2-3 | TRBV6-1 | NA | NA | CASSGATSTDTQYF | TGTGCCAGCAGTGGGGCTACTAGCACAGATACGCAGTATTTT
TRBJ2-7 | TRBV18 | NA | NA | CASSFGNGGPYEQYF | TGTGCCAGCTCCTTCGGCAACGGGGGTCCCTACGAGCAGTACTTC
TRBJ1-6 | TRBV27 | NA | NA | CASSLRQPNSPLHF | TGTGCCAGCAGTTTGCGGCAGCCTAATTCACCCCTCCACTTT
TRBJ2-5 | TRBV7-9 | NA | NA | CASSLGGALNQETQYF | TGTGCCAGCAGCTTAGGCGGGGCTTTAAACCAAGAGACCCAGTACTTC
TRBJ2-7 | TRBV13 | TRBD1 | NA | CASSSDRIMEQYF | TGTGCCAGCAGCTCGGACAGGATTATGGAGCAGTACTTC
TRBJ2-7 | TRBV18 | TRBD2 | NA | CASSPGRDPYEQYF | TGTGCCAGCTCACCAGGGAGGGATCCCTACGAGCAGTACTTC
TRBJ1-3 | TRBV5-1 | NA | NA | CASSLGAGGNTIYF | TGCGCCAGCAGCTTGGGGGCCGGTGGAAACACCATATATTTT
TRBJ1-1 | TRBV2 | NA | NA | CASSGLNTEAFF | TGTGCCAGCAGTGGTCTCAACACTGAAGCTTTCTTT
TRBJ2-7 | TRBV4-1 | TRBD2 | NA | CASSQDFGGAYEQYF | TGCGCCAGCAGCCAAGACTTCGGGGGGGCTTACGAGCAGTACTTC
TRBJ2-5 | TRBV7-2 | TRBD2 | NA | CASSRAGGPGETQYF | TGTGCCAGCAGCCGAGCGGGGGGGCCAGGGGAGACCCAGTACTTC
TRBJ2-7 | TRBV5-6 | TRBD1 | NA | CASSLRTGLYEQYF | TGTGCCAGCAGCTTACGGACAGGGTTGTACGAGCAGTACTTC
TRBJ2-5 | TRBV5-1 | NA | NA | CASSFYSQETQYF | TGCGCCAGCAGCTTCTACAGTCAAGAGACCCAGTACTTC
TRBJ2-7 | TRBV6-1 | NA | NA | CASSDGHSLTYEQYF | TGTGCCAGCAGTGACGGACATTCCCTTACCTACGAGCAGTACTTC
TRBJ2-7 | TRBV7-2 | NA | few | CASSLGSGGLGEQYF | TGTGCCAGCAGCTTAGGTTCCGGGGGGCTGGGCGAGCAGTACTTC
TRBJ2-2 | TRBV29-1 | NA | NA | CSVVRSGTNGELFF | TGCAGCGTTGTGAGGAGCGGTACTAACGGGGAGCTGTTTTTT
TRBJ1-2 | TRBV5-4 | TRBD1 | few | CASSLGGQGAYGYTF | TGTGCCAGCAGCTTGGGGGGACAGGGGGCTTACGGCTACACCTTC
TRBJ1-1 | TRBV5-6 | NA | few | CASSFKQTPEAFF | TGTGCCAGCAGCTTTAAACAAACACCTGAAGCTTTCTTT
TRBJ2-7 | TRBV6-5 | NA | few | CASSVSGTPAYEQYF | TGTGCCAGCAGTGTTTCCGGGACACCCGCCTACGAGCAGTACTTC
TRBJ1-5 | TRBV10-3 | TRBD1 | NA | CATLDRDSNQPQHF | TGTGCCACTCTTGACAGGGATAGCAATCAGCCCCAGCATTTT
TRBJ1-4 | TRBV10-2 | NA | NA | CASSTDSNEKLFF | TGCGCCAGCAGTACGGACTCGAATGAAAAACTGTTTTTT
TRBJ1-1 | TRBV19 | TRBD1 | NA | CATSAYRGVRKANTEAFF | TGTGCCACCTCGGCGTACAGGGGCGTTCGAAAGGCGAACACTGAAGCTTTCTTT
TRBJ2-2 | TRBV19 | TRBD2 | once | CASTHPGGITGELFF | TGTGCCAGTACCCATCCGGGGGGAATCACCGGGGAGCTGTTTTTT
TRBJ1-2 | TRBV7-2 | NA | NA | CASSSAWGLGYGYTF | TGTGCCAGCAGCTCGGCCTGGGGGCTTGGCTATGGCTACACCTTC
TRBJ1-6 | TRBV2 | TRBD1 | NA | CASSEEGQGFNSPLHF | TGTGCCAGCAGTGAGGAGGGACAGGGCTTTAATTCACCCCTCCACTTT
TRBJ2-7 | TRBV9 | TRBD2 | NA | CASSVASRTSGEPYEQYF | TGTGCCAGCAGCGTAGCTTCCCGGACTAGCGGGGAACCCTACGAGCAGTACTTC
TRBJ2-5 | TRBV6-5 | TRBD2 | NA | CASLLWQGGQETQYF | TGTGCCAGCCTTCTGTGGCAGGGAGGGCAAGAGACCCAGTACTTC
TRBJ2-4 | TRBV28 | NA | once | CASYPVRAAKNIQYF | TGTGCCAGCTACCCGGTCAGGGCAGCCAAAAACATTCAGTACTTC
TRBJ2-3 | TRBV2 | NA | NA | CASTGDLGVTDTQYF | TGTGCCAGCACGGGGGATCTAGGGGTCACAGATACGCAGTATTTT
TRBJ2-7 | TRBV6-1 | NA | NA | CASKDPFRGEQYF | TGTGCCAGCAAAGACCCATTCCGGGGCGAGCAGTACTTC
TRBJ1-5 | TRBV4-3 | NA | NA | CASSQIYRDNQPQHF | TGCGCCAGCAGCCAAATTTACAGGGACAATCAGCCCCAGCATTTT
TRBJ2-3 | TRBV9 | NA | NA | CASSVGAKSTDTQYF | TGTGCCAGCAGCGTAGGGGCAAAAAGCACAGATACGCAGTATTTT
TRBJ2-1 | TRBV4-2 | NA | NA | CASSQEQLRTYNEQFF | TGTGCCAGCAGCCAAGAACAGTTACGAACATACAATGAGCAGTTCTTC
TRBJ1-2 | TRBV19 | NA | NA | CASRPQGIGGYTF | TGTGCCAGTAGACCCCAGGGAATTGGAGGCTACACCTTC
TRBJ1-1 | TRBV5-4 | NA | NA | CASRSGGGTGSIGPEAFF | TGTGCCAGCAGGTCCGGGGGGGGAACAGGGTCGATTGGCCCTGAAGCTTTCTTT
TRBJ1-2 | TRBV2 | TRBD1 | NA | CASSVTGGADGYTF | TGTGCCAGCAGTGTTACAGGGGGCGCAGACGGCTACACCTTC
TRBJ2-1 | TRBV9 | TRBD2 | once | CASSVGAGGLGEQFF | TGTGCCAGCAGCGTAGGAGCGGGGGGGCTAGGTGAGCAGTTCTTC